The present entry profiles one TCR delta chain with its context. Its antigen is not known. The protein in TCRdb stems from a much larger clone and differs at residues 7 and 10 from this DNA's translation, likely a read error; here the protein is translated from the DNA. The source of the sample is a study of γδ T cells in repeated Plasmodium falciparum infection. Study in general: Donors were malaria-exposed Malian children or age- and gender-matched Australian children.

Germline V gene data show CDR1 as TSWWSYY and CDR2 as QGS. CDR3 length: 18 residues. The germline V and J ends were trimmed by 4 bases and 7 bases, with 28 bases remaining between them. TCRdb re-called clones from the multiplex PCR reads using CATT. The table records tens of thousands of delta-chain clones, approximately 0.92% of them present only once. Flow sorting of PBMC yielded separate Vgamma9/Vdelta2+ and Vdelta2-negative gammadelta T cell populations for bulk repertoire analysis. Overall study findings and caveats: Waves of new clonotype selection appeared after repeated controlled infections in Vdelta2-negative, largely Vdelta1+, gammadelta T cells. Over time and infection, Vgamma9/Vdelta2+ repertoires remained highly stable and polyclonal.

This TCR was recovered from a pool of human donors (malaria-infected and uninfected, not separated). The chain links TRDV1 to TRDJ1, with TRDD3 as a possible D gene (6 bases). The sample consisted of gamma-delta T cells from blood. The CDR3 sequence: CALGVYRPVSSDTRKLIF. Written as DNA, the CDR3 is TGTGCTCTTGGGGTCTATAGACCGGTAAGTAGTGATACGCGTAAACTCATCTTT.